This TCR beta chain was obtained from a study of OX40 agonist ivuxolimab in advanced cancers. Study summary: Intravenous ivuxolimab at 0.01 to 10 mg/kg was given to patients every 2 weeks. Three patients, one with hepatocellular carcinoma and two with cutaneous melanoma, achieved partial responses. Broader study findings: At 0.1 to 3.0 mg/kg, CD4+ and CD8+ blood T cells expanded clonally by week 6. Several nonresponders also turned out to have low normalized T-cell clonal expansion.

Repertoires were generated with immunoSEQ multiplex PCR, while TCRdb's copy carries only in-frame clones and drops some. The table lists some 15,000 clones, 70% to 80% of them singletons, with 30% to 45% in the top ten. As regards this clone: The target antigen is unknown.

The CDR3 is 16 residues long. J lost 4 bases, V lost 5 bases, and 11 bases had no gene match. Germline-derived CDR1 and CDR2 are SGHAT and FQNNGV. The clonotype comes from an adult with an advanced solid tumor such as melanoma, head and neck, liver or kidney cancer. This specimen consisted of CD4+ or CD8+ T cells sorted from blood, obtained in a trial of the OX40 agonist ivuxolimab. The chain couples TRBV11-2 to TRBJ2-3, with 8 positions matching TRBD2. The DNA for the CDR3 is TGTGCCAGCAGCCAAACCGGAGGGCGGGAGGCAGATACGCAGTATTTT. Translation gives CASSQTGGREADTQYF. The whole variable domain, filled in from reference TRBV11-2 and TRBJ2-3, reads EAGVAQSPRYKIIEKRQSVAFWCNPISGHATLYWYQQILGQGPKLLIQFQNNGVVDDSQLPKDRFSAERLKGVDSTLKIQPAKLEDSAVYLCASSQTGGREADTQYFGPGTRLTVL.